The 18 T cell receptor beta chains below were found in one sample sequenced in a study of shared clonotypes between healthy human individuals. Here immunoSEQ multiplex PCR was the method, and the copy in TCRdb shows in-frame clones only, minus some. The sample consists of 98,000 or so clones, 68% of them appearing once. The source material was memory CD8+ T cells sorted from blood. Subset here: CD45RO+ cells pooled with CCR7-negative TemRA cells. The receptor source for this set is a woman aged 25 to 39 in good health.

The V gene is TRBV5-6, the J gene TRBJ2-7; D is uncertain. In germline, CDR1 is SGHDT, CDR2 YYEEEE. CDR3 size: 15 residues. Trimming took 0 bases from V and 3 from J, leaving 13 bases between them. Here the CDR3 DNA reads TGTGCCAGCAGCTTGGCCGACCCTTTAGTCTACGAGCAGTACTTC. Translation gives CASSLADPLVYEQYF.

This clone was detected a few times. The rearrangement links TRBV13 to TRBJ1-1; D uncertain. Trimming pared 4 bases from V and 0 bases from J, leaving 18 bases between. Germline CDR1 reads PRHDT; CDR2 reads FYEKMQ (reference sequence). CDR3 length equals 17 residues. This CDR3 reads CASSSTLRFSMNTEAFF. In nucleotides, the CDR3 is TGTGCCAGCAGCTCCACCCTCCGGTTTTCTATGAACACTGAAGCTTTCTTT.

The CDR3 nucleotides read TGTGCCAGCAGCCCGACGACTAGCACAGATACGCAGTATTTT. It codes for CASSPTTSTDTQYF. V usage is TRBV7-2 and J usage is TRBJ2-3, with D hard to call. Trimming shortened V by 5 bases and J by 0 bases, and 9 bases separated the two germline ends. This CDR3 region has 14 residues. Germline values: CDR1 SGHTA, CDR2 FQGNSA.

The chain employs TRBV7-8 and TRBJ1-5; D is uncertain. V was pared by 2 bases and J by 7 bases, with 15 bases between. Germline V gives CDR1 SGHVS, CDR2 FQNEAQ. This CDR3 spans 15 amino acids. The CDR3 region has the DNA TGTGCCAGCAGCTTATTCCAAGGACCTTCCCAGCCCCAGCATTTT. Protein: CASSLFQGPSQPQHF.

This clone was picked up one time. The chain combines TRBV6-6 with TRBJ2-2; 8 bases align to TRBD2. This CDR3 has 16 amino acids. The germline V gene encodes CDR1 MNHNY and CDR2 SVGAGI (reference sequence). The V segment lost 2 bases and the J segment 3 bases; nucleotides outside the gene matches: 5. The CDR3 DNA sequence: TGTGCCAGCAGTTACGTGGCGGGAGGAGACACCGGGGAGCTGTTTTTT. It yields the protein CASSYVAGGDTGELFF.

The V and J genes are TRBV6-5 and TRBJ2-2; TRBD1 is a possible D gene (6 bases). CDR1 and CDR2 (germline): MNHEY, SVGAGI. Between the trimmed V and J ends, which lost 2 bases and 6 bases, there was a span of 13 bases. This CDR3 has 15 residues. For the CDR3, the DNA is TGTGCCAGCAGTTACCTACAGGGTAGGGCCGGGGAGCTGTTTTTT. Translated: CASSYLQGRAGELFF.

The rearrangement uses TRBV5-4 and TRBJ2-2; TRBD2 matches 9 bases. This CDR3 spans 17 amino acids. CDR1 SGHNT and CDR2 YYREEE come from the germline V gene (reference sequence). Trimming took 2 bases from V and 7 from J; bases not matched to a gene: 12. The CDR3, as DNA: TGTGCCAGCAGCTTCTCAGCGGGAGGTGGGATAGACGGGGAGCTGTTTTTT. The encoded protein is CASSFSAGGGIDGELFF. Variable domain in full (rest from reference TRBV5-4 and TRBJ2-2): ETGVTQSPTHLIKTRGQQVTLRCSSQSGHNTVSWYQQALGQGPQFIFQYYREEENGRGNFPPRFSGLQFPNYSSELNVNALELDDSALYLCASSFSAGGGIDGELFFGEGSRLTVL.

The chain links TRBV7-2 to TRBJ2-5; maybe TRBD2 (5 bases). The length of the CDR3 is 14 residues. CDR1 is SGHTA and CDR2 is FQGNSA in the germline V gene. The V gene lost 2 bases and the J gene lost 0 bases, with 7 bases spanning the gap. The CDR3 nucleotides are TGTGCCAGCAGCTTACCGGGGAACCAAGAGACCCAGTACTTC. Protein: CASSLPGNQETQYF.

CDR3 residues: CASSLASGETYEQYF. The CDR3 DNA follows: TGCGCCAGCAGCTTGGCCTCAGGGGAAACCTACGAGCAGTACTTC. The V and J genes are TRBV5-1 and TRBJ2-7; D possibly corresponds to TRBD1 (6 bases). The V and J ends lost 0 bases and 2 bases respectively, with 12 bases between them. This CDR3 contains 15 residues. Germline CDR1 SGHRS, CDR2 YFSETQ.

The V and J genes are TRBV4-2 and TRBJ2-7; 10 bases are a match to TRBD2. Germline CDR1 reads LGHNA; CDR2 reads YNFKEQ. The CDR3 has 14 amino acids. After removal of 4 bases from V and 7 bases from J, the junction contained 7 bases not matched to a gene. CDR3 amino acids: CASSLASGSGEQYF. CDR3 bases: TGTGCCAGCAGCCTGGCTAGCGGGAGTGGTGAGCAGTACTTC.

V and J are TRBV5-1 and TRBJ2-7, with TRBD2 matching 10 bases. The V and J ends lost 3 bases and 2 bases, in that order; junction bases with no gene match: 8. CDR3 length equals 16 residues. CDR1 is SGHRS and CDR2 is YFSETQ in the germline V gene. For the CDR3, the DNA is TGCGCCAGCAGCTACGAATACCTAGCGGGAGCCTACGAGCAGTACTTC. It encodes CASSYEYLAGAYEQYF.

V gene TRBV2 combines with J gene TRBJ2-7; perhaps D is TRBD1 or TRBD2 (6 bases each). Between the trimmed V and J ends, which lost 6 bases and 0 bases, there was a span of 12 bases. This CDR3 has 14 amino acids. Per the germline V gene, CDR1 is SNHLY and CDR2 is FYNNEI. CDR3 sequence (DNA): TGTGCCAGCAGGGGGGGCTCCCTCTCCTACGAGCAGTACTTC. Translating gives CASRGGSLSYEQYF.

V usage is TRBV4-2 and J usage is TRBJ2-2, with D unresolved. V lost 1 base and J lost 2, with 8 bases in between. Germline CDR1 and CDR2: LGHNA and YNFKEQ. The CDR3 is made up of 15 amino acids. CDR3 amino acids: CASSQVIANTGELFF. CDR3 DNA sequence: TGTGCCAGCAGCCAAGTTATCGCTAACACCGGGGAGCTGTTTTTT.

The chain employs TRBV6-5 and TRBJ2-5, with D possibly matching TRBD1 (6 bases). TRBJ2-7 explains the end of the DNA better; the J call may be wrong. The CDR3 covers 13 residues. Germline assignment: CDR1 MNHEY and CDR2 SVGAGI. The CDR3 DNA sequence: TGTGCCAGCAGTTACGACAGGTACTACGAGCAGTACTTC. Amino acid sequence: CASSYDRYYEQYF.

The chain employs TRBV2 and TRBJ1-4; tentative D call: TRBD1 (6 bases). The CDR3 length is 15 residues. Germline CDR1 SNHLY, CDR2 FYNNEI. The V gene lost 2 bases and the J gene lost 6 bases, with 13 bases spanning the gap. CDR3 amino acids: CASSERLRGDEKLFF. CDR3 nucleotide sequence: TGTGCCAGCAGTGAACGCCTCAGGGGTGATGAAAAACTGTTTTTT. Full variable domain (outside the CDR3, taken from reference TRBV2 and TRBJ1-4): EPEVTQTPSHQVTQMGQEVILRCVPISNHLYFYWYRQILGQKVEFLVSFYNNEISEKSEIFDDQFSVERPDGSNFTLKIRSTKLEDSAMYFCASSERLRGDEKLFFGSGTQLSVL.

This clone was counted a single time. The V and J genes are TRBV6-1 and TRBJ1-4; D possibly corresponds to TRBD1 (5 bases). This CDR3 region has 14 residues. V was clipped by 4 bases and J by 8 bases, with 14 bases between them. CDR1 and CDR2 from the germline V gene are MNHNS and SASEGT. The CDR3 region is CASSVSRAKEKLFF. CDR3 DNA: TGTGCCAGCAGTGTCAGCAGGGCGAAAGAAAAACTGTTTTTT.

The V call is TRBV11-3, the J call TRBJ2-7; D is ambiguous. The CDR3 length is 12 residues. Germline V gene data show CDR1 as SGHNT and CDR2 as YENEEA. The germline V and J ends were trimmed by 10 bases and 2 bases, with 12 bases remaining between them. CDR3 coding DNA: TGTGCCACTACTGGCCGACCCTACGAGCAGTACTTC. This encodes CATTGRPYEQYF.

This chain links TRBV30 with TRBJ1-2; D gene ambiguous. Germline V gene sequence: CDR1 GTSNPN, CDR2 SVGIG (reference sequence). The length of the CDR3 is 14 residues. V lost 2 bases and J 6 bases, leaving 16 bases between the germline ends. The CDR3 spells CAWSPGVWNHGYTF. The CDR3 region has the DNA TGTGCCTGGAGTCCGGGTGTTTGGAATCATGGCTACACCTTC.